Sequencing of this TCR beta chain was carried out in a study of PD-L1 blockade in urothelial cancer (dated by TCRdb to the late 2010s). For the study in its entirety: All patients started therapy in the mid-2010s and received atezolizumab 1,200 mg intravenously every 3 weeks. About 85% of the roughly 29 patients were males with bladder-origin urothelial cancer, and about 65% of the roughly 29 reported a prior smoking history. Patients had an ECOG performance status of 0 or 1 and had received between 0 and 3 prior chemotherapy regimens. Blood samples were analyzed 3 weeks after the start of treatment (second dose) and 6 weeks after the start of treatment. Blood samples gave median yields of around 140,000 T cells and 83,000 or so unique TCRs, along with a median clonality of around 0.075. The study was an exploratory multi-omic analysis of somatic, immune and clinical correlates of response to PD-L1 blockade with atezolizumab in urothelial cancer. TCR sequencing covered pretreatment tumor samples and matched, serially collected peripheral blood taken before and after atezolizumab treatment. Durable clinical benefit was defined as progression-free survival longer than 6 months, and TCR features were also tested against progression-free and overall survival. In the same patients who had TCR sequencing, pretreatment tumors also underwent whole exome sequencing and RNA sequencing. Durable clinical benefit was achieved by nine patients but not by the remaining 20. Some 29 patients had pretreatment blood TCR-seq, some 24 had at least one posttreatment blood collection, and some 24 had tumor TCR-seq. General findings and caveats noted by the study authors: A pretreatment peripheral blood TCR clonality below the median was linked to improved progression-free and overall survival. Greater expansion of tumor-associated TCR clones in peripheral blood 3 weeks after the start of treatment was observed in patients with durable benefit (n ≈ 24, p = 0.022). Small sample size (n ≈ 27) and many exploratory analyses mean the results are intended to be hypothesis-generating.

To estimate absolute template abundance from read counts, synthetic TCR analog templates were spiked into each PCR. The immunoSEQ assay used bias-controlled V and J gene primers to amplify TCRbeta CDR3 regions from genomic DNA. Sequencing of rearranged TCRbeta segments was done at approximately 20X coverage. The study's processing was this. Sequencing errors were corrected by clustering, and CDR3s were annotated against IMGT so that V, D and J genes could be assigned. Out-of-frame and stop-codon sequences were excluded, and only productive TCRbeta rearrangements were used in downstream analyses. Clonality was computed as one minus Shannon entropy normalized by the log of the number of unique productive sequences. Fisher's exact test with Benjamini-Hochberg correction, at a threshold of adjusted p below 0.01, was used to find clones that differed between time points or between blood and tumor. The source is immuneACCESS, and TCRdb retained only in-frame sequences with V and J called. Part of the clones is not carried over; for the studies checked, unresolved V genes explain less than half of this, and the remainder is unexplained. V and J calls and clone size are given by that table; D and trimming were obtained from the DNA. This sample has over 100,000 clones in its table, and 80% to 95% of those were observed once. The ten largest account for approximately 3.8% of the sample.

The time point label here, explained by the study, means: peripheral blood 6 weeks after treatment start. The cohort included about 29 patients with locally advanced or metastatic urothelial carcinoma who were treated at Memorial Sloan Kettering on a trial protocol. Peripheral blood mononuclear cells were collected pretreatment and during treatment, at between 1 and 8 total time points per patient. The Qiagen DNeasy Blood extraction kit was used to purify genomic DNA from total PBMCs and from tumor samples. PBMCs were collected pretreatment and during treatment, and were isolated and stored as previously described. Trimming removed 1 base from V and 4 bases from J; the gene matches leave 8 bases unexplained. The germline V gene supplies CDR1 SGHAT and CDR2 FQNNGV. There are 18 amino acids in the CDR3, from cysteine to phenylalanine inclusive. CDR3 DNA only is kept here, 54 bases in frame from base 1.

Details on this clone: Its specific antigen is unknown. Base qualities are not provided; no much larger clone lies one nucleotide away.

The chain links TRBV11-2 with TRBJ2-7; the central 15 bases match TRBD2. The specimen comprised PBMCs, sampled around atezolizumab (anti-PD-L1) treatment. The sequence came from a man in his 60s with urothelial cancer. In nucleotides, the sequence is TGTGCCAGCAGCTTAGGGATCCATGGACTAGCGGGAGGGTACGAGCAGTACTTC. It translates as CASSLGIHGLAGGYEQYF.